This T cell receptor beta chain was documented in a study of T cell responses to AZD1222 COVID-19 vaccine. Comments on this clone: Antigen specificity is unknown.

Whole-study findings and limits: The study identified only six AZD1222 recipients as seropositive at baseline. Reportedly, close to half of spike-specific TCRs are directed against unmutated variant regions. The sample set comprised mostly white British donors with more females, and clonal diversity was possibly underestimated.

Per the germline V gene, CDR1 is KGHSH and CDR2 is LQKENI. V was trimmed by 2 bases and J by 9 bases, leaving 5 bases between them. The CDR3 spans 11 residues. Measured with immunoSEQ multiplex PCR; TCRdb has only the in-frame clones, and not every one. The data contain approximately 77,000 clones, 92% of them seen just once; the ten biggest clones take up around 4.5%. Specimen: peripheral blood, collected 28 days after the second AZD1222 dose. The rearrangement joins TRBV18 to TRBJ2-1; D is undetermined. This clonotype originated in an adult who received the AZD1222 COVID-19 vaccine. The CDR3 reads CASSPGSEQFF. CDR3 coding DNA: TGTGCCAGCTCACCAGGAAGTGAGCAGTTCTTC.